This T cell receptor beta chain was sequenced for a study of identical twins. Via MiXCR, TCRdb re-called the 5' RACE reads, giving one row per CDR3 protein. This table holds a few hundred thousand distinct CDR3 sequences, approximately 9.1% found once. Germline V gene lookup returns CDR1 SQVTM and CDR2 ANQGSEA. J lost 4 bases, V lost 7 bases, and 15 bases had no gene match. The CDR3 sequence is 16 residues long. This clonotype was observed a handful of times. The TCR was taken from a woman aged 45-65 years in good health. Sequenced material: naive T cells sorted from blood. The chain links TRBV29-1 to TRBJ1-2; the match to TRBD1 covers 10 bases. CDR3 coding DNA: TGCAGCGCTATCGCCCCGGGACAGGGGTGGGCCTATGGCTACACCTTC. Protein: CSAIAPGQGWAYGYTF.